The next 10 T cell receptor beta chains were all read from a single sample in a study of T cells after posttransplantation cyclophosphamide. Profiled with immunoSEQ multiplex PCR; TCRdb holds only in-frame clones, not every one. The sample yields 20,000 to 25,000 clones, without any singletons. Busulfan-fludarabine conditioning, marrow transplant, and cyclophosphamide on days +3 and +4 were administered. Sequenced material: PBMCs, taken after allogeneic stem cell transplant with posttransplant cyclophosphamide. The receptors here all came from a male patient in his late teens or twenties who received an allogeneic stem cell transplant from a related donor, was CMV-positive, and had no GVHD. Some T cells may arise from the graft donor.

In this sample, this clone turned up many times. This chain links TRBV11-3 with TRBJ2-7, with a possible D match to TRBD2 (6 bases). The CDR3 is made up of 14 amino acids. Germline V CDR1 and CDR2: SGHNT, YENEEA. V was trimmed by 8 bases and J by 7 bases, leaving 21 bases between them. In nucleotides, the CDR3 is TGTGCCAGCGATGGAGAAGCAGAGGCGGGAGAGCAGTACTTC. Its protein is CASDGEAEAGEQYF. Full variable domain (outside the CDR3, taken from reference TRBV11-3 and TRBJ2-7): EAGVVQSPRYKIIEKKQPVAFWCNPISGHNTLYWYLQNLGQGPELLIRYENEEAVDDSQLPKDRFSAERLKGVDSTLKIQPAELGDSAVYLCASDGEAEAGEQYFGPGTRLTVT.

This clone was counted only a few times. V usage is TRBV28 and J usage is TRBJ2-5, with D possibly matching TRBD2 (5 bases). Judging by the DNA end, TRBJ2-7 fits better; the J call may be wrong. CDR1 and CDR2 from the germline V gene are MDHEN and SYDVKM. The CDR3 loop spans 14 amino acids. The CDR3: CASSFSLADYEQYF. CDR3 nucleotide sequence: TGTGCCAGCAGTTTTAGCCTAGCTGACTACGAGCAGTACTTC.

At least ten counts were recorded for this clone. V is TRBV6-4 and J is TRBJ2-3; a possible D gene is TRBD2 (6 bases). V lost 8 bases to trimming and J lost 5 bases, with 20 bases between them. The CDR3 runs 15 residues. The germline V gene has CDR1 MRHNA and CDR2 SNTAGT. CDR3 amino acids: CASFLTSREEDTQYF. The CDR3 DNA follows: TGTGCCAGCTTTCTTACTAGCAGGGAGGAAGATACGCAGTATTTT.

This clone was detected many times. The rearrangement uses TRBV6-6 and TRBJ2-2, with D tentatively TRBD2 (5 bases). Germline V gene data show CDR1 as MNHNY and CDR2 as SVGAGI (reference sequence). The CDR3 consists of 14 residues. The V gene lost 11 bases and the J gene lost 0 bases, with 13 bases spanning the gap. The CDR3 nucleotides read TGTGCCGTCTCCCCGGGAACGAACACCGGGGAGCTGTTTTTT. Translating gives CAVSPGTNTGELFF.

This clone has a count of ten or more. The rearrangement links TRBV28 to TRBJ1-5; 8 nucleotides agree with TRBD1. V lost 2 bases to trimming and J lost 4 bases; unmatched junction nucleotides: 7. CDR1 is MDHEN and CDR2 is SYDVKM in the germline V gene. The CDR3 consists of 16 residues. The CDR3: CASSLRQGRGNQPQHF. The CDR3 nucleotides are TGTGCCAGCAGTTTAAGACAGGGGAGGGGTAATCAGCCCCAGCATTTT.

Many counts were recorded for this clone. The chain carries TRBV18 and TRBJ2-5; D possibly corresponds to TRBD1 (5 bases). The V end was cut by 0 bases, the J end by 1 base, with 15 bases between. The CDR3 loop spans 17 amino acids. The germline CDR1 and CDR2 sequences are KGHSH and LQKENI. In DNA, the CDR3 is TGTGCCAGCTCACCACCGTTTCCAGGGCCGCCCCAAGAGACCCAGTACTTC. Translation: CASSPPFPGPPQETQYF.

Ten or more counts support this clone. The chain uses TRBV2 and TRBJ2-1; TRBD2 matches 7 bases. This CDR3 contains 15 residues. V shed 5 bases and J 2 bases; nucleotides not matched to a gene: 6. In germline, CDR1 is SNHLY, CDR2 FYNNEI. CDR3 in DNA: TGTGCCAGCAGTCTGGCGGGAGTAGCCTACAATGAGCAGTTCTTC. It is translated as CASSLAGVAYNEQFF.

At least ten counts were recorded for this clone. This sequence joins TRBV28 and TRBJ2-2, with 10 positions matching TRBD2. Germline CDR1 and CDR2: MDHEN and SYDVKM. The CDR3 is 18 residues long. J gave up 5 bases and V 4 bases, and 13 bases lay outside the gene matches. This CDR3 is CASSSLVILTSGTGELFF. CDR3 DNA sequence: TGTGCCAGCAGTTCACTAGTGATCTTGACTAGCGGGACCGGGGAGCTGTTTTTT.

This clone was counted at least ten times. J is TRBJ2-7 and V is TRBV6-4; no clear D gene. Germline lookup yields CDR1 MRHNA and CDR2 SNTAGT. The CDR3 is 12 amino acids. The V end lost 5 bases, the J end lost 7 bases, and 12 bases lay between the germline ends. The CDR3 region has the DNA TGTGCCAGCAGTCGATACCCGCGTGAGCAGTACTTC. Translating gives CASSRYPREQYF.

This clone was recorded many times. CDR3 nucleotides: TGCGCCAGCAGATGGACTAGCGGGAGGGCAGAACCCCACAATGAGCAGTTCTTC. Translation gives CASRWTSGRAEPHNEQFF. The chain couples TRBV4-1 to TRBJ2-1; TRBD2 matches 15 bases. The CDR3 consists of 18 residues. CDR1 is MGHRA and CDR2 is YSYEKL in the germline V gene. V gave up 6 bases and J gave up 5 bases; unmatched junction bases: 11.